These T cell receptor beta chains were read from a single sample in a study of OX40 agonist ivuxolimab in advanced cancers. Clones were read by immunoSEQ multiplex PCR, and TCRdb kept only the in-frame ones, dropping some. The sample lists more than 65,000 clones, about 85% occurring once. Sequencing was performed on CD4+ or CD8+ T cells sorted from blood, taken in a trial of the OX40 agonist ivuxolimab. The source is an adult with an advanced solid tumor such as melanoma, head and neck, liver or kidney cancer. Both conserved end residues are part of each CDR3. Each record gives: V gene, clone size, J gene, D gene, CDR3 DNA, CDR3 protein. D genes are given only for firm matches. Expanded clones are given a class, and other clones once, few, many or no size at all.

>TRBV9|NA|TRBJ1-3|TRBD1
TGTGCCAGCAGCGTGGGACAGGGGGCCGAAAACACCATATATTTT
CASSVGQGAENTIYF
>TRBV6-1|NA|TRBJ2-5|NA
TGTGCCAGCAGTGAACAGCTAATCCAAGAGACCCAGTACTTC
CASSEQLIQETQYF
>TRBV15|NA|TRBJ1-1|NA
TGTGCCACCAGCAGACAGGGCGGCACTGAAGCTTTCTTT
CATSRQGGTEAFF
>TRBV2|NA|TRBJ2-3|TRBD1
TGTGCCACCCGAAATGGGGACAGCCAAACCCATACGCAGTATTTT
CATRNGDSQTHTQYF
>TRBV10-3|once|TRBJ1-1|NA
TGTGCCAGCAGGGCCCTAGACACTGAAGCTTTCTTT
CASRALDTEAFF
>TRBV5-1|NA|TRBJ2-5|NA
TGCGCCAGCAGTCGGGGAGGGGGAGAGACCCAGTACTTC
CASSRGGGETQYF
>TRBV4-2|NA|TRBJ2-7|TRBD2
TGTGCCAGCAGCCAAGATCAGGGGAGCGGGGGGGTCAGTTACGAGCAGTACTTC
CASSQDQGSGGVSYEQYF
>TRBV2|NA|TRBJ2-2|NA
TGTGCCAGCAGTCCTCGACAGGGAGGGAACACCGGGGAGCTGTTTTTT
CASSPRQGGNTGELFF
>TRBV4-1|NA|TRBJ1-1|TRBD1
TGCGCCAGCAGCCACTCTCCCCCGGGACAGGGCATCGAGGGGATAGCTTTCTTT
CASSHSPPGQGIEGIAFF
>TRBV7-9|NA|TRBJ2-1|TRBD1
TGTGCCAGCAGCTTACCAACAGGGGGATCAGCGAACAATGAGCAGTTCTTC
CASSLPTGGSANNEQFF
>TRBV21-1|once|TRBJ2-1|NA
TGTGCCAGCAGCAAAGTCTCCCTAGCGGGAGGGCCGTTTACCTACAATGAGCAGTTCTTC
CASSKVSLAGGPFTYNEQFF
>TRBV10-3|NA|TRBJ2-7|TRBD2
TGTGCCATCAGTGACAGCGGGAGGTTGGACTACGAGCAGTACTTC
CAISDSGRLDYEQYF
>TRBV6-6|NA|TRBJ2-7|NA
TGTGCCAGCAGTTACTTGACAGGGAGGTACGAGCAGTACTTC
CASSYLTGRYEQYF
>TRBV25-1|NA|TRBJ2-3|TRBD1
TGTGCCAGCAGCTTCCAGGGGGCAGATACGCAGTATTTT
CASSFQGADTQYF
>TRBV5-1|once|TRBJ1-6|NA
TGCGCCAGCAGCTCCGACCAGGGGTATAATTCACCCCTCCACTTT
CASSSDQGYNSPLHF
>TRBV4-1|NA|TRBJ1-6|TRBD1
TGCGCCAGCAGCCAAGGGGCAGGGGGTAATTCACCCCTCCACTTT
CASSQGAGGNSPLHF
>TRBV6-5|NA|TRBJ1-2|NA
TGTGCCAGCAGCAGGCGCCTGGGAGGCTACACCTTC
CASSRRLGGYTF
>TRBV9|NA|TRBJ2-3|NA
TGTGCCAGCAGCGTAGGGAGCGGCACAGATACGCAGTATTTT
CASSVGSGTDTQYF
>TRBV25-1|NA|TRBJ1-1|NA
TGTGCCAGCAGTTTATTACAGGGGAACACTGAAGCTTTCTTT
CASSLLQGNTEAFF
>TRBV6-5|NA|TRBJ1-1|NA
TGTGCCAGCTCAATTCCGGGGGAGAACACTGAAGCTTTCTTT
CASSIPGENTEAFF
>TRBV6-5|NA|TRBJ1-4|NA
TGTGCCAGCAGTCCCGGGCTTGAAAAACTGTTTTTT
CASSPGLEKLFF
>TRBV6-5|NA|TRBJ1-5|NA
TGTGCCAGCAGTTACTCTCGGGGATCTCAGCCCCAGCATTTT
CASSYSRGSQPQHF
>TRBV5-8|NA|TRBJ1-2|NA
TGTGCCAGCAGAAATTTTTGGGGAGATGGCTACACCTTC
CASRNFWGDGYTF
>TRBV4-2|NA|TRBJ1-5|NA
TGTGCCAGCAGCCAAGATCTCATTCTGGGGAATCAGCCCCAGCATTTT
CASSQDLILGNQPQHF
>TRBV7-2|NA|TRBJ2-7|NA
TGTGCCAGCAGCTTAGACGGGAGTAACGACGAGCAGTACTTC
CASSLDGSNDEQYF
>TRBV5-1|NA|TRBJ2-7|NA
TGCGCCAGCAGCTCTGACCCCCCCGGCGAGCAGTACTTC
CASSSDPPGEQYF